The 9 T cell receptor beta chains in this list originate from one sample, sequenced in a study of CD8 T cells in ankylosing spondylitis. TCRdb reprocessed the 5' RACE reads via MiXCR and lists one record per CDR3 protein. The top ten hold approximately 14% of the sample, which has 380,000 or so distinct CDR3 sequences, approximately 20% seen once. The sequenced material came from blood, either unsorted or a sorted T cell fraction (not recorded which). These receptors were taken from a male donor with ankylosing spondylitis or in good health (not recorded which).

The table lists this clonotype with a few counts. The V gene is TRBV5-6, the J gene TRBJ2-2; weak D call: TRBD2 (6 bases). With 9 bases removed from V and 7 bases from J, the gap between germline ends came to 16 bases. There are 13 residues in the CDR3. Germline V gene sequence: CDR1 SGHDT, CDR2 YYEEEE. This chain's CDR3 is CATGGDLDGELFF. The CDR3 DNA follows: TGTGCCACTGGAGGGGATTTGGACGGGGAGCTGTTTTTT.

The V gene is TRBV4-1, the J gene TRBJ2-7; TRBD1 agrees at 7 bases. V gave up 3 bases and J gave up 3 bases; unmatched junction bases: 8. The CDR3 has 15 residues. Per germline, CDR1 MGHRA and CDR2 YSYEKL. The CDR3 coding sequence is TGCGCCAGCAGCCACGCCCCGGGACAGCACTACGAGCAGTACTTC. Translation gives CASSHAPGQHYEQYF.

This clonotype was counted a few times. The chain joins TRBV3-1 to TRBJ2-1, with D perhaps matching TRBD2 (5 bases). This CDR3 comprises 16 residues. From germline, CDR1 is LGHDT and CDR2 YNNKEL (reference sequence). With 4 bases removed from V and 2 bases from J, the gap between germline ends came to 15 bases. DNA of the CDR3: TGTGCCAGCAGCCCGCCTAGCCTGGGGACCTACAATGAGCAGTTCTTC. It is translated as CASSPPSLGTYNEQFF.

The CDR3 region has the DNA TGTGCCAGCACTCCCGGGACGGCTAGCACAGATACGCAGTATTTT. It encodes CASTPGTASTDTQYF. The V gene is TRBV7-6, the J gene TRBJ2-3; either TRBD1 or TRBD2 may supply D (5 bases each). This CDR3 spans 15 amino acids. Trimming cost V 7 bases and J 0 bases, with 14 bases left between them. Germline values: CDR1 SGHVS, CDR2 FNYEAQ.

This clonotype was observed a few times. The rearrangement joins TRBV7-9 to TRBJ2-2, with D hard to call. With 2 bases removed from V and 4 bases from J, the gap between germline ends came to 14 bases. The CDR3 totals 16 residues. Germline V gives CDR1 SEHNR, CDR2 FQNEAQ (reference sequence). DNA of the CDR3: TGTGCCAGCAGCTTACCCGTCAGCCCGAGCACCGGGGAGCTGTTTTTT. Residues: CASSLPVSPSTGELFF.

This clonotype was seen repeatedly, ten times or more. The rearrangement links TRBV11-2 to TRBJ2-7, with D unclear. Between the trimmed V and J ends, which lost 6 bases and 0 bases, there was a span of 9 bases. Germline assignment: CDR1 SGHAT and CDR2 FQNNGV. CDR3 length: 13 residues. CDR3 region: CASSLESSYEQYF. The DNA of the CDR3 is TGTGCCAGCAGTTTGGAAAGCTCCTACGAGCAGTACTTC.

This clonotype turned up a few times. The CDR3 DNA reads TGTGCCAGCAGCTTATGGGAGACCACAGATACGCAGTATTTT. This gives the protein CASSLWETTDTQYF. This chain uses TRBV7-9 with TRBJ2-3, with D maybe TRBD2 (5 bases). Germline loops: CDR1 SEHNR, CDR2 FQNEAQ (reference sequence). This CDR3 spans 14 amino acids. The V end lost 2 bases, the J end lost 2 bases, and 8 bases lay between the germline ends. The complete variable domain, with remaining parts taken from reference TRBV7-9 and TRBJ2-3, reads DTGVSQNPRHKITKRGQNVTFRCDPISEHNRLYWYRQTLGQGPEFLTYFQNEAQLEKSRLLSDRFSAERPKGSFSTLEIQRTEQGDSAMYLCASSLWETTDTQYFGPGTRLTVL.

This clonotype has a handful of counts. The genes are TRBV19 and TRBJ1-1; 9 bases match TRBD1. From germline, CDR1 is LNHDA and CDR2 SQIVND (reference sequence). The V segment lost 5 bases and the J segment 3 bases; nucleotides outside the gene matches: 4. The CDR3 is made up of 14 amino acids. DNA for the CDR3: TGTGCCAGTAGTGTAGGACAGGGGTACACTGAAGCTTTCTTT. It is translated as CASSVGQGYTEAFF.

This clonotype was seen more than once but under ten times. The chain links TRBV4-1 to TRBJ2-5; 8 bases are shared with TRBD1. The CDR3 spans 15 residues. V was pared by 0 bases and J by 4 bases, with 4 bases of the junction left unmatched. Germline V gives CDR1 MGHRA, CDR2 YSYEKL. CDR3 DNA sequence: TGCGCCAGCAGCCAAGAGGACAGGGTGGCAGAGACCCAGTACTTC. Protein sequence: CASSQEDRVAETQYF.